The rows below give T cell receptor beta chains drawn from one sample of a study of T-cell memory formation after mild COVID-19. MiXCR, run by TCRdb on the 5' RACE reads, gives a single entry per CDR3 protein. The sample lists 560,000 or so distinct CDR3 sequences, around a sixth occurring once. Sequencing was performed on PBMCs or a T cell subset sorted from them (not recorded which). The receptors shown here come from an adult woman who had mild COVID-19 (a few samples of this study predate the infection). Cell type and time point are not known. Both conserved end residues are part of each CDR3. A D gene is named only where the DNA matches it firmly. For some rows the clone size is stated as once, few or many, or as a class when expanded; others skip it.

j_call v_call d_call clone_size cdr3_aa cdr3_nt
TRBJ1-1 TRBV18 TRBD1 few CASSPSTGPNTEAFF TGTGCCAGCTCACCTTCGACAGGGCCGAACACTGAAGCTTTCTTT
TRBJ2-2 TRBV19 . few CASTTPRPTNTGELFF TGTGCCAGTACTACCCCGAGGCCTACAAACACCGGGGAGCTGTTTTTT
TRBJ2-2 TRBV23-1 . many CASPQPDTGTLVDANTGELFF TGCGCCAGCCCCCAACCCGACACAGGCACGCTAGTCGACGCGAACACCGGGGAGCTGTTTTTT
TRBJ1-6 TRBV18 . . CASSPPGSYNSPLHF TGTGCCAGCTCACCACCGGGTTCCTATAATTCACCCCTCCACTTT
TRBJ2-5 TRBV20-1 . few CSATLRTISRETQYF TGCAGTGCTACACTCAGGACTATTTCCAGAGAGACCCAGTACTTC
TRBJ1-1 TRBV5-5 . few CASSLDFEAFF TGTGCCAGCAGCTTGGACTTTGAAGCTTTCTTT
TRBJ2-7 TRBV3-1 . . CASSRAIYEQYF TGTGCCAGCAGCCGAGCTATCTACGAGCAGTACTTC
TRBJ1-6 TRBV5-1 TRBD1 . CASSRTGYNSPLHF TGCGCCAGCAGCCGGACAGGATATAATTCACCCCTCCACTTT
TRBJ2-1 TRBV5-1 . . CASGPSPTAYNEQFF TGCGCCAGCGGACCTTCACCGACAGCTTACAATGAGCAGTTCTTC
TRBJ2-6 TRBV20-1 . . CSANEQGNKAGANVLTF TGCAGTGCTAATGAACAGGGAAATAAGGCTGGGGCCAACGTCCTGACTTTC
TRBJ2-3 TRBV5-6 TRBD1 . CASSLAKGQGTDTQYF TGTGCCAGCAGCTTGGCCAAGGGACAGGGGACAGATACGCAGTATTTT
TRBJ2-1 TRBV5-1 TRBD1 . CASSLTTGSYEQFF TGCGCCAGCAGCTTGACGACAGGGTCTTATGAGCAGTTCTTC
TRBJ1-4 TRBV5-6 TRBD1 many CASSLGRPGTGTRDLFF TGTGCCAGCAGCTTGGGAAGACCCGGGACAGGGACCCGCGATCTGTTTTTT
TRBJ2-7 TRBV11-3 TRBD1 . CASSLGPGQSYEQYF TGTGCCAGCAGCTTAGGACCGGGACAGTCCTACGAGCAGTACTTC
TRBJ2-7 TRBV5-1 . few CASSPAGTQKIYEQYF TGCGCCAGCAGCCCAGCCGGGACACAAAAAATATACGAGCAGTACTTC
TRBJ1-1 TRBV12-3/TRBV12-4 . few CASRRMGPAMNTEAFF TGTGCCAGCAGAAGGATGGGCCCTGCCATGAACACTGAAGCTTTCTTT
TRBJ2-2 TRBV24-1 TRBD2 few CATSDAGTRVSGELFF TGTGCCACCAGTGACGCCGGGACTAGAGTATCCGGGGAGCTGTTTTTT
TRBJ2-7 TRBV20-1 TRBD1 . CSADDRDSYEQYF TGCAGTGCTGACGACAGGGACTCCTACGAGCAGTACTTC
TRBJ1-2 TRBV20-1 . few CSASSPVRGYTF TGCAGTGCTAGTAGTCCTGTGAGGGGCTACACCTTC
TRBJ1-4 TRBV27 . many CASSIGRGMGHEKLFF TGTGCCAGCTCCATAGGGAGAGGGATGGGTCATGAAAAACTGTTTTTT
TRBJ1-3 TRBV30 . . CAWSVFPASGSGNTIYF TGTGCCTGGAGTGTTTTCCCAGCCTCAGGATCTGGAAACACCATATATTTT
TRBJ2-7 TRBV5-1 TRBD1 few CASSLDAGTGSYEQYF TGCGCCAGCAGCTTGGACGCCGGGACAGGCTCCTACGAGCAGTACTTC
TRBJ1-5 TRBV12-3/TRBV12-4 . . CASRSSGLFMTVQPQHF TGTGCCAGCAGGTCCTCCGGGTTATTTATGACGGTTCAGCCCCAGCATTTT
TRBJ2-5 TRBV29-1 TRBD2 . CSVEDLSGRQTQYF TGCAGCGTTGAAGATTTGAGCGGGAGGCAGACCCAGTACTTC